A selection of T cell receptor beta chains follows, all from one sample in a study of T cell responses to AZD1222 COVID-19 vaccine. TCRdb keeps only in-frame clones here, not all; method: immunoSEQ multiplex PCR. The data contain 140,000 to 150,000 clones, roughly 80% of them seen just once; the ten biggest clones take up roughly 4%. Sample: peripheral blood, taken on day 0 of MenACWY control vaccination. All receptors derive from an adult in good health. Each CDR3 is given with its conserved first and last residue. D genes are given only for firm matches. Clone sizes are given selectively: once, few, many, or a class where the clone is expanded.

V: TRBV9; size: .; length: 15; D: .; J: TRBJ1-3; DNA: TGTGCCAGCAGTGATCAGGGACGCTCTGGAAACACCATATATTTT; CDR3: CASSDQGRSGNTIYF
V: TRBV10-3; size: .; length: 14; D: TRBD1; J: TRBJ1-2; DNA: TGTGCCATCAGCACAGACAGGGGTTCACATGGCTACACCTTC; CDR3: CAISTDRGSHGYTF
V: TRBV24-1; size: .; length: 13; D: .; J: TRBJ1-3; DNA: TGTGCCACCAGTGACATTTGGGGAAACACCATATATTTT; CDR3: CATSDIWGNTIYF
V: TRBV2; size: few; length: 13; D: TRBD1; J: TRBJ2-7; DNA: TGTGCCAGCAGTGCAGTCAGGGGGTACGAGCAGTACTTC; CDR3: CASSAVRGYEQYF
V: TRBV4-2; size: .; length: 16; D: .; J: TRBJ1-4; DNA: TGTGCCAGCAGCCAAGTAGCTACAGCAACTAATGAAAAACTGTTTTTT; CDR3: CASSQVATATNEKLFF
V: TRBV24-1; size: few; length: 11; D: .; J: TRBJ2-5; DNA: TGTGCCACCAGTAAAAGCGAGACCCAGTACTTC; CDR3: CATSKSETQYF
V: TRBV5-1; size: .; length: 11; D: .; J: TRBJ1-1; DNA: TGCGCCAGCAGCGACAACACTGAAGCTTTCTTT; CDR3: CASSDNTEAFF
V: TRBV5-1; size: .; length: 15; D: .; J: TRBJ1-1; DNA: TGCGCCAGCAGGCTCGGTGGGCTGAAAGGGGCTGAAGCTTTCTTT; CDR3: CASRLGGLKGAEAFF
V: TRBV2; size: .; length: 14; D: .; J: TRBJ1-2; DNA: TGTGCCAGCACCCTAAGCGCGGACGACTATGGCTACACCTTC; CDR3: CASTLSADDYGYTF
V: TRBV5-1; size: few; length: 14; D: .; J: TRBJ1-2; DNA: TGCGCCAGCAGTGACCCTCGAGGGGCGTTTGGCTACACCTTC; CDR3: CASSDPRGAFGYTF
V: TRBV4-1; size: .; length: 13; D: .; J: TRBJ2-1; DNA: TGCGCCAGCAGCCAAGTTCGAAACAATGAGCAGTTCTTC; CDR3: CASSQVRNNEQFF
V: TRBV13; size: .; length: 12; D: .; J: TRBJ2-3; DNA: TGTGCCAGCAGCTTACCCGGAAATACGCAGTATTTT; CDR3: CASSLPGNTQYF
V: TRBV5-4; size: .; length: 12; D: .; J: TRBJ2-7; DNA: TGTGCCAGCAGCTTGGACGGCTACGAGCAGTACTTC; CDR3: CASSLDGYEQYF
V: TRBV7-2; size: .; length: 14; D: TRBD1; J: TRBJ2-2; DNA: TGTGCCAGCGGACAGGGGGCGACCACCGGGGAGCTGTTTTTT; CDR3: CASGQGATTGELFF
V: TRBV2; size: .; length: 13; D: TRBD1; J: TRBJ1-1; DNA: TGTGCCAGCAGTTCAGACAGGGGCTCTGAAGCTTTCTTT; CDR3: CASSSDRGSEAFF
V: TRBV19; size: .; length: 14; D: .; J: TRBJ1-2; DNA: TGTGCCAGTAGTATATATGCAGGGAACTATGGCTACACCTTC; CDR3: CASSIYAGNYGYTF
V: TRBV21-1; size: once; length: 12; D: .; J: TRBJ2-1; DNA: TGTGCCAGCAGGACCGGGGGGGTAGAGCAGTTCTTC; CDR3: CASRTGGVEQFF
V: TRBV9; size: .; length: 22; D: TRBD2; J: TRBJ2-3; DNA: TGTGCCAGCAGCGCCCAGCCACGGTTTGGGACTAGCGGGGGGGCCGGGGCAGATACGCAGTATTTT; CDR3: CASSAQPRFGTSGGAGADTQYF
V: TRBV27; size: once; length: 14; D: .; J: TRBJ2-6; DNA: TGTGCCAGCAGTCTGTTACCTGGGGCCAACGTCCTGACTTTC; CDR3: CASSLLPGANVLTF
V: TRBV2; size: .; length: 14; D: .; J: TRBJ1-2; DNA: TGTGCCACCGGGGACCATGGCATTAACTATGGCTACACCTTC; CDR3: CATGDHGINYGYTF
V: TRBV18; size: .; length: 13; D: .; J: TRBJ2-5; DNA: TGTGCCAGCTCACCACAGGTCCAAGAGACCCAGTACTTC; CDR3: CASSPQVQETQYF
V: TRBV7-9; size: once; length: 15; D: TRBD1; J: TRBJ2-3; DNA: TGTGCCAGCAGCTTACAGGGGGTGGGCACAGATACGCAGTATTTT; CDR3: CASSLQGVGTDTQYF
V: TRBV9; size: .; length: 13; D: .; J: TRBJ2-5; DNA: TGTGCCAGCAGCGTTCCAGGGGAAGAGACCCAGTACTTC; CDR3: CASSVPGEETQYF
V: TRBV6-6; size: .; length: 16; D: .; J: TRBJ1-4; DNA: TGTGCCAGCAGTTACTCGAATCTCAGGGGCGGCGAAAAACTGTTTTTT; CDR3: CASSYSNLRGGEKLFF
V: TRBV15; size: .; length: 16; D: .; J: TRBJ2-3; DNA: TGTGCCACCAGCAGGGACCTACATTCCAGGGGAGATACGCAGTATTTT; CDR3: CATSRDLHSRGDTQYF
V: TRBV7-8; size: .; length: 13; D: .; J: TRBJ1-4; DNA: TGTGCCAGCAGCTTAGAACAGGGTAGAAAACTGTTTTTT; CDR3: CASSLEQGRKLFF
V: TRBV10-1; size: .; length: 14; D: .; J: TRBJ2-3; DNA: TGCGCCAGCAGTAGTCGGCTGCACACAGATACGCAGTATTTT; CDR3: CASSSRLHTDTQYF
V: TRBV5-8; size: few; length: 17; D: .; J: TRBJ1-3; DNA: TGTGCCAGCAGCTTCACGGGGCTCTCCAACTCTGGAAACACCATATATTTT; CDR3: CASSFTGLSNSGNTIYF
V: TRBV19; size: .; length: 12; D: .; J: TRBJ2-7; DNA: TGTGCCAGTAGTACCGCCCGCGGAAAAGTGGACTTC; CDR3: CASSTARGKVDF
V: TRBV5-4; size: .; length: 14; D: TRBD2; J: TRBJ2-5; DNA: TGTGCCAGCAGCCCCGGACTAGCGGAAGAGACCCAGTACTTC; CDR3: CASSPGLAEETQYF
V: TRBV9; size: .; length: 13; D: .; J: TRBJ2-3; DNA: TGTGCCAGCAGCGTAGACCACACAGATACGCAGTATTTT; CDR3: CASSVDHTDTQYF
V: TRBV20-1; size: .; length: 11; D: .; J: TRBJ1-1; DNA: TGCAGTGCTAGTAGGGATACTGAAGCTTTCTTT; CDR3: CSASRDTEAFF
V: TRBV18; size: .; length: 13; D: .; J: TRBJ1-1; DNA: TGTGCCAGCTCACCAGGTTCGGCAGCTCCGGCTTTCTTT; CDR3: CASSPGSAAPAFF